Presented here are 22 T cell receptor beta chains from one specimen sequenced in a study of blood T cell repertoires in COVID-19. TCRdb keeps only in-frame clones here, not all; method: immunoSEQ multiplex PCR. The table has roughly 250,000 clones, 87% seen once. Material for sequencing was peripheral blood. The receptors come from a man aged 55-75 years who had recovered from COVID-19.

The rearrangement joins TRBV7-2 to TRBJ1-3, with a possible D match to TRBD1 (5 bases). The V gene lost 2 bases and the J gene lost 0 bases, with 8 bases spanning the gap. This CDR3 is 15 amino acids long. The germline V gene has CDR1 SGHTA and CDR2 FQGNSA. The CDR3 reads CASSLQGSSGNTIYF. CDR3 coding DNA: TGTGCCAGCAGCTTACAGGGTTCCTCTGGAAACACCATATATTTT.

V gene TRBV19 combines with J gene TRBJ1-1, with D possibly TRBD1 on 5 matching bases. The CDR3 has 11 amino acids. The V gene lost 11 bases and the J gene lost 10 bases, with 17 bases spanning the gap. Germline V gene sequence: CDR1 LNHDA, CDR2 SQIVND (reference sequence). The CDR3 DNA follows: TGTGCCGCAACAGGACCCCCTAGAGCTTTCTTT. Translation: CAATGPPRAFF.

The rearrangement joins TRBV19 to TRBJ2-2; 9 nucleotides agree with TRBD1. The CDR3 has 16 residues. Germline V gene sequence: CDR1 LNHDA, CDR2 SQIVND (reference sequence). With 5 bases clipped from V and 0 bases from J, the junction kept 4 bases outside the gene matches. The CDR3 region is CASSRGQGPNTGELFF. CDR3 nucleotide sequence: TGTGCCAGTAGTCGAGGACAGGGGCCGAACACCGGGGAGCTGTTTTTT.

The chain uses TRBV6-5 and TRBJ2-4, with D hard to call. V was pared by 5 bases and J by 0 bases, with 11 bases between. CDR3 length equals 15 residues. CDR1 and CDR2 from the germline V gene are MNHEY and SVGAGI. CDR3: CASSPSLLAKNIQYF. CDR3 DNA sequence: TGTGCCAGCAGTCCGTCCCTATTAGCCAAAAACATTCAGTACTTC.

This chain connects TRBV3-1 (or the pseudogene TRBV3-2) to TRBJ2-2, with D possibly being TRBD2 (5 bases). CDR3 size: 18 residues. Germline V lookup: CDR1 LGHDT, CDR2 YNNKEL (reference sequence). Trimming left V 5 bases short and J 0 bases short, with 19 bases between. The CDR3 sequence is CASSSTRTLNSNTGELFF. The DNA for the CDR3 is TGTGCCAGCAGCTCTACCCGGACTCTTAACTCGAACACCGGGGAGCTGTTTTTT.

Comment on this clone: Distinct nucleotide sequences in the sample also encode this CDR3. DNA of the CDR3: TGTGCCAGCAGCCCGGGACTAGCGGAAGAGACCCAGTACTTC. It is translated as CASSPGLAEETQYF. This chain links TRBV7-2 with TRBJ2-5, with 11 bases that match TRBD2. J gave up 3 bases and V 5 bases, and 2 bases lay outside the gene matches. The CDR3 sequence is 14 residues long. CDR1 and CDR2 (germline): SGHTA, FQGNSA.

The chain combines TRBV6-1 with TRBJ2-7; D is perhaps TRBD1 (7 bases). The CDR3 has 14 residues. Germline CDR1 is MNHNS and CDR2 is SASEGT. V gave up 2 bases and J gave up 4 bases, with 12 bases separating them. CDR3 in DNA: TGTGCCAGCAGTGAATCGGGGGACAGTTACGAGCAGTACGTC. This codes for CASSESGDSYEQYV.

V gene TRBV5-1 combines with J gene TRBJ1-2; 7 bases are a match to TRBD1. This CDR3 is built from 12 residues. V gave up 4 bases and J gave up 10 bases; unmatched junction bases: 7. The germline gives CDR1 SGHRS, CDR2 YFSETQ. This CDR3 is CASSMDRWTYTF. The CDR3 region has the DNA TGCGCCAGCAGCATGGACAGGTGGACCTACACCTTC.

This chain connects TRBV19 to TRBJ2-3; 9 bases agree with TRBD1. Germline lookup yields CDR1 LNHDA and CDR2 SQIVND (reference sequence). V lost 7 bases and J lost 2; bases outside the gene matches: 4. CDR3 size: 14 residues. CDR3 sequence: CASIGDRVTDTQYF. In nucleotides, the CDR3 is TGTGCCAGTATCGGGGACAGGGTCACAGATACGCAGTATTTT.

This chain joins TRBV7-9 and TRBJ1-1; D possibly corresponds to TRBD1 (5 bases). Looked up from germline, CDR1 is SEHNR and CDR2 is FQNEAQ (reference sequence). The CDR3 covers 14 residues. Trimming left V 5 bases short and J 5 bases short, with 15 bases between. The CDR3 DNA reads TGTGCCAGCAGCCCAACCTCAGGGTTGACTGAAGCTTTCTTT. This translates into CASSPTSGLTEAFF.

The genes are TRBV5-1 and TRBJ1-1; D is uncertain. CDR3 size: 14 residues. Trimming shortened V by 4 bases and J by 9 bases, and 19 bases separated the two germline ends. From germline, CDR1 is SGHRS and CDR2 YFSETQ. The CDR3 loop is CASSPTLNGVKAFF. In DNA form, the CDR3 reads TGCGCCAGCAGCCCCACTCTAAACGGGGTGAAAGCTTTCTTT.

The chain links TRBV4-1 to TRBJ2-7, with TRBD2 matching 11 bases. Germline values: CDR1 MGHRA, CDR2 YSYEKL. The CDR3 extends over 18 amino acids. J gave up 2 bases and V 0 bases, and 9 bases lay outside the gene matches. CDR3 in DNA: TGCGCCAGCAGCCAAGATGTCCTAGCGGGGGGAACAACCTACGAGCAGTACTTC. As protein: CASSQDVLAGGTTYEQYF.

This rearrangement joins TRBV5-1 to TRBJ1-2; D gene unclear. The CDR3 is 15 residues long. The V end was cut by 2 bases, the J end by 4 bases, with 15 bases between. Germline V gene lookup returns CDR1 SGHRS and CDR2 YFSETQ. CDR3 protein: CASSFGEGGVYGYTF. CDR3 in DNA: TGCGCCAGCAGCTTCGGTGAGGGTGGAGTCTATGGCTACACCTTC.

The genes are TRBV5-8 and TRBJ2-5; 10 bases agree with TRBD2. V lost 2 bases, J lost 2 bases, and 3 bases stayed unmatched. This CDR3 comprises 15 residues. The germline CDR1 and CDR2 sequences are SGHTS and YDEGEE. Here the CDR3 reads CASSFSGGPQETQYF. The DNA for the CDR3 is TGTGCCAGCAGCTTTAGCGGGGGGCCACAAGAGACCCAGTACTTC.

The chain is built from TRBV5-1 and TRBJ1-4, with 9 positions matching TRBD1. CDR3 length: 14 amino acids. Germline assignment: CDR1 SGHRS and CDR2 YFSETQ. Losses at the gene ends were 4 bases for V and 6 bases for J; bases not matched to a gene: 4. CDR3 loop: CASSPTGGDEKLFF. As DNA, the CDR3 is TGCGCCAGCAGCCCGACAGGGGGGGATGAAAAACTGTTTTTT.

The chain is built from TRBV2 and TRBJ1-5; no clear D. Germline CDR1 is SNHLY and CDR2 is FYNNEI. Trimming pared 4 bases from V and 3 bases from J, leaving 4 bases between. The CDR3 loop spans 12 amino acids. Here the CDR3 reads CASSGDNQPQHF. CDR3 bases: TGTGCCAGCAGTGGAGACAATCAGCCCCAGCATTTT.

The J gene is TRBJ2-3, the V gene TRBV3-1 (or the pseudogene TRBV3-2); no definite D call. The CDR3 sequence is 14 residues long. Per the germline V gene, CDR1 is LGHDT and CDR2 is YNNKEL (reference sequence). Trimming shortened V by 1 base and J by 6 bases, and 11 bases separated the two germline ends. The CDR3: CASSQGSLFDTQYF. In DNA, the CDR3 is TGTGCCAGCAGCCAAGGTAGTTTGTTCGATACGCAGTATTTT.

As DNA, the CDR3 is TGTGCCACCAGTGATTCCTCACCGGGACAGCACTACAATGAGCAGTTCTTC. This sequence encodes CATSDSSPGQHYNEQFF. This chain uses TRBV24-1 with TRBJ2-1, with 7 bases matching TRBD1. The CDR3 consists of 17 residues. The J segment lost 3 bases and the V segment lost 2 bases, leaving 9 bases of the junction unmatched. Germline assignment: CDR1 KGHDR and CDR2 SFDVKD.

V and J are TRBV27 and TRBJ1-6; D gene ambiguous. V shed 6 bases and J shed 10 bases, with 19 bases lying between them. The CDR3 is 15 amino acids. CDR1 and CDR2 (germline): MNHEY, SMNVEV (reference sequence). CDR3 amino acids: CASRRLSGVISPLHF. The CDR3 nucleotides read TGTGCCAGCAGGAGACTGAGCGGGGTAATCTCACCCCTCCACTTT.

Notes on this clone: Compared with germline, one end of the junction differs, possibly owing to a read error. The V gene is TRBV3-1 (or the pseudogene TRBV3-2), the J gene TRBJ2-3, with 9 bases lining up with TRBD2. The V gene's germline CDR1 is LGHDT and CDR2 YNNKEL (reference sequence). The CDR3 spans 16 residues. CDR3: CASSQDIGTSTDTQYF. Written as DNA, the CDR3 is TGTGCCAGCAGCCAAGATATCGGGACTAGCACTGATACGCAGTATTTT.

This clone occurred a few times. CDR3 region: CASSVTGTGELFF. In DNA, the CDR3 is TGTGCCAGCAGTGTAACAGGCACCGGGGAGCTGTTTTTT. The chain employs TRBV6-4 and TRBJ2-2; weak D call: TRBD1 (5 bases). The germline V gene encodes CDR1 MRHNA and CDR2 SNTAGT. The V gene lost 4 bases and the J gene lost 4 bases, with 7 bases spanning the gap. The CDR3 is made up of 13 amino acids.

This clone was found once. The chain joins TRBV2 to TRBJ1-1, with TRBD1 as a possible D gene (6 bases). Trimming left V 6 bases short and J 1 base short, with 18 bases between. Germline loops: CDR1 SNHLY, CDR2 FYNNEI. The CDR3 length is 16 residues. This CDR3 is CASSQGRRGANTEAFF. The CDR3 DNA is TGTGCCAGCAGCCAGGGGCGCCGAGGGGCGAACACTGAAGCTTTCTTT.